Below, 15 T cell receptor beta chains from the same sample are listed, as sequenced in a study of T cell responses to AZD1222 COVID-19 vaccine. Generated by immunoSEQ multiplex PCR, the TCRdb table keeps only in-frame clones and is missing some. Among 95,000 to 100,000 clones listed, 70% to 85% were seen once. Material: peripheral blood, obtained 28 days after the second AZD1222 dose. Receptor source: an adult who received the AZD1222 COVID-19 vaccine.

CDR3 nucleotides: TGTGCCAGCAGCATTGGACAAACCTTAAACATTCAGTACTTC. Translation gives CASSIGQTLNIQYF. J is TRBJ2-4 and V is TRBV5-8, with D perhaps matching TRBD1 (5 bases). Germline CDR1 is SGHTS and CDR2 is YDEGEE. CDR3 size: 14 residues. Deletions cut 4 bases from V and 6 bases from J, with 14 bases between. Combining the CDR3 with reference TRBV5-8 and TRBJ2-4 gives the whole variable domain EAGVTQSPTHLIKTRGQQATLRCSPISGHTSVYWYQQALGLGLQFLLWYDEGEERNRGNFPPRFSGRQFPNYSSELNVNALELEDSALYLCASSIGQTLNIQYFGAGTRLSVL.

The rearrangement joins TRBV29-1 to TRBJ2-3; D is unclear. CDR1 and CDR2 (germline): SQVTM, ANQGSEA. There are 13 residues in the CDR3. V lost 3 bases, J lost 2 bases, and 9 bases lay in between. CDR3 amino acids: CSVEKQTTDTQYF. As DNA, the CDR3 is TGCAGCGTTGAGAAACAGACCACAGATACGCAGTATTTT.

V gene TRBV5-1 combines with J gene TRBJ2-5, with 8 bases matching TRBD2. The length of the CDR3 is 14 residues. With V trimmed by 4 bases and J by 2 bases, 4 bases remained unmatched. CDR1 SGHRS and CDR2 YFSETQ come from the germline V gene. The CDR3 spells CASSGSSGQETQYF. The DNA for the CDR3 is TGCGCCAGCAGCGGGTCTAGCGGGCAAGAGACCCAGTACTTC.

The V gene is TRBV5-1, the J gene TRBJ1-4; D is perhaps TRBD1 (6 bases). Germline CDR1 reads SGHRS; CDR2 reads YFSETQ. The CDR3 is made up of 13 amino acids. The V and J ends lost 7 bases and 6 bases respectively, with 13 bases between them. The DNA for the CDR3 is TGCGCCAGCTCGAGGGGGGAGGATGAAAAACTGTTTTTT. Amino acids: CASSRGEDEKLFF. Using reference TRBV5-1 and TRBJ1-4 for the parts outside the CDR3, the full variable domain is KAGVTQTPRYLIKTRGQQVTLSCSPISGHRSVSWYQQTPGQGLQFLFEYFSETQRNKGNFPGRFSGRQFSNSRSEMNVSTLELGDSALYLCASSRGEDEKLFFGSGTQLSVL.

This chain joins TRBV2 and TRBJ2-7; D is perhaps TRBD2 (5 bases). CDR1 and CDR2 (germline): SNHLY, FYNNEI. With 4 bases removed from V and 6 bases from J, the gap between germline ends came to 7 bases. The CDR3 is 11 amino acids. For the CDR3, the DNA is TGTGCCAGCAGTGTAGGAGGCGAGCAGTACTTC. This gives the protein CASSVGGEQYF.

The genes are TRBV9 and TRBJ2-1; 8 nucleotides match TRBD2. The CDR3 has 16 amino acids. Germline V gene sequence: CDR1 SGDLS, CDR2 YYNGEE. Trimming at V came to 0 bases and at J to 5 bases, leaving 7 bases not matched to a gene. CDR3 sequence: CASSVGPGGPNNEQFF. For the CDR3, the DNA is TGTGCCAGCAGCGTAGGTCCGGGAGGGCCAAACAATGAGCAGTTCTTC. The complete variable domain, with remaining parts taken from reference TRBV9 and TRBJ2-1, reads DSGVTQTPKHLITATGQRVTLRCSPRSGDLSVYWYQQSLDQGLQFLIQYYNGEERAKGNILERFSAQQFPDLHSELNLSSLELGDSALYFCASSVGPGGPNNEQFFGPGTRLTVL.

The chain has TRBV2 and TRBJ2-6; D gene ambiguous. Trimming took 3 bases from V and 0 from J, leaving 9 bases between them. The germline CDR1 and CDR2 sequences are SNHLY and FYNNEI. This CDR3 spans 16 amino acids. DNA of the CDR3: TGTGCCAGCAGTGATAACTGGGGCTCTGGGGCCAACGTCCTGACTTTC. Protein product: CASSDNWGSGANVLTF.

CDR3 DNA: TGTGCCACCAGCAGAGCCGGGGTCCAAGAGACCCAGTACTTC. It specifies CATSRAGVQETQYF. The chain couples TRBV15 to TRBJ2-5; D is possibly TRBD2 (5 bases). Germline V gene lookup returns CDR1 LNHNV and CDR2 YYDKDF (reference sequence). Trimming took 1 base from V and 1 from J, leaving 7 bases between them. The length of the CDR3 is 14 residues.

This clone was picked up a small number of times. The rearrangement joins TRBV4-2 to TRBJ2-2; D is possibly TRBD2 (6 bases). The ends were cut back, 1 base at V and 3 bases at J, with 6 bases in the middle. The CDR3 is made up of 14 amino acids. Per germline, CDR1 LGHNA and CDR2 YNFKEQ. The DNA for the CDR3 is TGTGCCAGCAGCCAAGGACTAGACACCGGGGAGCTGTTTTTT. Translation: CASSQGLDTGELFF.

The chain is built from TRBV27 and TRBJ2-7, with 8 nucleotides matching TRBD1. With V trimmed by 2 bases and J by 2 bases, 11 bases remained unmatched. Germline V gene lookup returns CDR1 MNHEY and CDR2 SMNVEV (reference sequence). This CDR3 is built from 17 residues. CDR3 residues: CASSLLGQGDQAYEQYF. The DNA of the CDR3 is TGTGCCAGCAGTTTACTCGGACAGGGAGACCAAGCCTACGAGCAGTACTTC.

V and J are TRBV7-9 and TRBJ2-7; D gene unclear. Trimming pared 4 bases from V and 4 bases from J, leaving 11 bases between. Germline lookup yields CDR1 SEHNR and CDR2 FQNEAQ (reference sequence). The CDR3 has 13 residues. The CDR3 region is CASSSYKRYEQYF. CDR3 coding DNA: TGTGCCAGCAGCTCGTATAAGAGGTACGAGCAGTACTTC.

This clone turned up a few times. The V gene is TRBV3-1 (or the pseudogene TRBV3-2), the J gene TRBJ1-6, with D possibly TRBD1 on 5 matching bases. V was clipped by 6 bases and J by 8 bases, with 23 bases between them. The CDR3 runs 17 residues. The germline V gene has CDR1 LGHDT and CDR2 YNNKEL (reference sequence). The CDR3 sequence: CASSLRYSGTEYSPLHF. The CDR3 nucleotides read TGTGCCAGCAGTCTACGCTACTCCGGGACGGAGTATTCACCCCTCCACTTT.

The rearrangement uses TRBV9 and TRBJ1-1; weak D call: TRBD1 (5 bases). The CDR3 consists of 14 residues. V shed 0 bases and J shed 3 bases, with 9 bases lying between them. Per the germline V gene, CDR1 is SGDLS and CDR2 is YYNGEE. Here the CDR3 reads CASSVEGRYTEAFF. CDR3 in DNA: TGTGCCAGCAGCGTAGAGGGGAGATACACTGAAGCTTTCTTT.

The chain joins TRBV28 to TRBJ2-2; 9 nucleotides agree with TRBD1. This CDR3 region has 14 residues. Per the germline V gene, CDR1 is MDHEN and CDR2 is SYDVKM. Trimming at V came to 8 bases and at J to 7 bases, leaving 8 bases not matched to a gene. CDR3 region: CASRATGGIGELFF. As DNA, the CDR3 is TGTGCCAGCCGGGCGACAGGGGGTATCGGGGAGCTGTTTTTT.

This clone was seen a single time. This chain connects TRBV6-2 or TRBV6-3 to TRBJ2-7; tentatively, D is TRBD1 (6 bases). Germline V gene lookup returns CDR1 MNHEY and CDR2 SVGEGT. There are 12 residues in the CDR3. Trimming removed 5 bases at V and 4 bases at J, with 9 bases between. CDR3 bases: TGTGCCAGCAGTAGGGACACTTACGAGCAGTACTTC. It translates to CASSRDTYEQYF.